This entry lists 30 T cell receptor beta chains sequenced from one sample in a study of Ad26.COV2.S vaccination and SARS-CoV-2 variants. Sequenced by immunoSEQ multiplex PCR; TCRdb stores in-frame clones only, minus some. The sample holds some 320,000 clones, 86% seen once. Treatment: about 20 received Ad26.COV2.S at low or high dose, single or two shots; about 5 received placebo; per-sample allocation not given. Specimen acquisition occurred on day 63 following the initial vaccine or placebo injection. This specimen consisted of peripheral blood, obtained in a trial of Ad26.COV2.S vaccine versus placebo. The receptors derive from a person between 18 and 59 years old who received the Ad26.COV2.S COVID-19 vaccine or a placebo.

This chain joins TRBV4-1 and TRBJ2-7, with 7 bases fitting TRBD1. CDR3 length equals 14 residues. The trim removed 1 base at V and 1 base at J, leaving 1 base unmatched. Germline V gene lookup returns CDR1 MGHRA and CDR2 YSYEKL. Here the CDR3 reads CASSQVGQSYEQYF. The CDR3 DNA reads TGCGCCAGCAGCCAAGTGGGACAGTCCTACGAGCAGTACTTC.

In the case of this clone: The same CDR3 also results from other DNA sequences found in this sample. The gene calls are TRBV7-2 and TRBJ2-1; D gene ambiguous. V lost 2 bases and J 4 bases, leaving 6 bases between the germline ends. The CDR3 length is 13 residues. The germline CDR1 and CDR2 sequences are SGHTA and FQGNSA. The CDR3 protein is CASSLSSYNEQFF. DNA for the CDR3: TGTGCCAGCAGCTTATCCTCTTACAATGAGCAGTTCTTC.

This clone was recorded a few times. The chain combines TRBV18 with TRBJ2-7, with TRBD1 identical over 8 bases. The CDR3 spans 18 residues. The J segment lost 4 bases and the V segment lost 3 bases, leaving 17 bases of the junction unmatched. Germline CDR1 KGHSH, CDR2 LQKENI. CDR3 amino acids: CASSPGMGRTGGMYEQYF. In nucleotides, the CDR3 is TGTGCCAGCTCACCTGGTATGGGGAGAACAGGGGGTATGTACGAGCAGTACTTC.

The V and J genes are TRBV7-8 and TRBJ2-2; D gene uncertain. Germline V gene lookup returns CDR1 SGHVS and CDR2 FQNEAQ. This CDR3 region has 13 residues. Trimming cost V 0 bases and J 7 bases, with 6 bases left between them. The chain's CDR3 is CASSLAGFGELFF. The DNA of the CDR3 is TGTGCCAGCAGCTTAGCTGGCTTCGGGGAGCTGTTTTTT. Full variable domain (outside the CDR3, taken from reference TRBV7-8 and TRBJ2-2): GAGVSQSPRYKVAKRGQDVALRCDPISGHVSLFWYQQALGQGPEFLTYFQNEAQLDKSGLPSDRFFAERPEGSVSTLKIQRTQQEDSAVYLCASSLAGFGELFFGEGSRLTVL.

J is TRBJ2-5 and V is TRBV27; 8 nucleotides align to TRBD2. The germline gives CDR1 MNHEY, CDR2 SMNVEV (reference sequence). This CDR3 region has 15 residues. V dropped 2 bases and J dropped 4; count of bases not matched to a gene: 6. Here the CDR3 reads CASSLNGGARETQYF. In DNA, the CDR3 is TGTGCCAGCAGTTTAAACGGGGGGGCCAGAGAGACCCAGTACTTC.

CDR3: CASSPGANVLTF. Here the CDR3 DNA reads TGTGCCAGCAGCCCTGGGGCCAACGTCCTGACTTTC. The chain joins TRBV25-1 to TRBJ2-6; D unclear. Germline CDR1 reads MGHDK; CDR2 reads SYGVNS. The CDR3 has 12 amino acids. The V end was cut by 6 bases, the J end by 2 bases, with 2 bases between.

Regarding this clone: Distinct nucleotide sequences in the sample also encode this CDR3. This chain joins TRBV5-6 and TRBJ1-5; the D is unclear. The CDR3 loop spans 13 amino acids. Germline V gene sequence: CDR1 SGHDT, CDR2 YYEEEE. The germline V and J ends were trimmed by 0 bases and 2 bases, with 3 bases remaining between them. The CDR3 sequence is CASSLARNQPQHF. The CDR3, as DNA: TGTGCCAGCAGCTTGGCCCGCAATCAGCCCCAGCATTTT.

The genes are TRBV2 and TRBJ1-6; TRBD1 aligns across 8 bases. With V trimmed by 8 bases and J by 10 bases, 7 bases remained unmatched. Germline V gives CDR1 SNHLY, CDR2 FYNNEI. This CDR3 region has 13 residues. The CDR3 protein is CASSRDRLSPLHF. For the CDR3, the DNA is TGTGCCAGCTCCCGGGACAGGCTCTCACCCCTCCACTTT.

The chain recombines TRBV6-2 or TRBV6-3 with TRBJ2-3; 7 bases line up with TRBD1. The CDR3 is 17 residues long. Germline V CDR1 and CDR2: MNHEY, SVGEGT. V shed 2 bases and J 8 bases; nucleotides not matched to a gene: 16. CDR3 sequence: CASSYPGVKGARGTQYF. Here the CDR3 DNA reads TGTGCCAGCAGTTACCCCGGAGTTAAGGGGGCTCGAGGTACGCAGTATTTT.

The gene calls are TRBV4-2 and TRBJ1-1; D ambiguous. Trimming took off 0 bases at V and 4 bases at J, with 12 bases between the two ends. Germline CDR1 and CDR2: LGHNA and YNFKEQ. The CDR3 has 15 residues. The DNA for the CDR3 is TGTGCCAGCAGCCAAGAACGGGGTAGAGGCACTGAAGCTTTCTTT. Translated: CASSQERGRGTEAFF.

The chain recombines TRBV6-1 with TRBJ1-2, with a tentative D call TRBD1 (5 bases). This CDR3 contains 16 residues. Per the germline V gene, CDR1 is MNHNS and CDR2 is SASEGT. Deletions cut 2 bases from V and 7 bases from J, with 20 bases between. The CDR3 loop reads CASSESLSSGGGGYTF. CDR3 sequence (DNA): TGTGCCAGCAGTGAATCGCTATCATCCGGGGGAGGTGGCTACACCTTC.

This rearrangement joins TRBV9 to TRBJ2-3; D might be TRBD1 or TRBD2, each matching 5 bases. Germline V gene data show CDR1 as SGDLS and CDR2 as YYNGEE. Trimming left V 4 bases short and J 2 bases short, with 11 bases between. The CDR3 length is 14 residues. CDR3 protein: CASSPGQVTDTQYF. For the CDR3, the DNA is TGTGCCAGCAGCCCGGGGCAGGTCACAGATACGCAGTATTTT.

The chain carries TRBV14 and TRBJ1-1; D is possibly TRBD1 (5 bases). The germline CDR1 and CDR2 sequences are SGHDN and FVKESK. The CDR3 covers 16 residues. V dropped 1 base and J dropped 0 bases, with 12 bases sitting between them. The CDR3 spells CASSQVIGTMNTEAFF. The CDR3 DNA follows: TGTGCCAGCAGCCAAGTAATAGGGACCATGAACACTGAAGCTTTCTTT.

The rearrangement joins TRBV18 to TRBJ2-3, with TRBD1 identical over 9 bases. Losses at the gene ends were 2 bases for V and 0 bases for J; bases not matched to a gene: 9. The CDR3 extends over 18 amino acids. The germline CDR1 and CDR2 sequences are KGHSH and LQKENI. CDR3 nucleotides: TGTGCCAGCTCACCAATGGCCCCCGGGACAGGGAGCACAGATACGCAGTATTTT. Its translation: CASSPMAPGTGSTDTQYF.

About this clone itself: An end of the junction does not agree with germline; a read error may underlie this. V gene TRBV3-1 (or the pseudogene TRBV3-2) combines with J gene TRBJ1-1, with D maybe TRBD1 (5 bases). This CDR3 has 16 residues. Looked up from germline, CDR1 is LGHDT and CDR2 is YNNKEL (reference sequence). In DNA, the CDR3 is TGTGCCAACAGCCCAAGCGCAGGGTGTCGGAACACTGAAGCTTTCTTT. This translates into CANSPSAGCRNTEAFF.

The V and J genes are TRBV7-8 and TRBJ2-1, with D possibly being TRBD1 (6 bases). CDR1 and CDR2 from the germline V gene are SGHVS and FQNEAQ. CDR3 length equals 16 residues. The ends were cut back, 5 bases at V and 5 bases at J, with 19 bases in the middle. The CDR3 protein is CASSVKQGLANNEQFF. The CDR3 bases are TGTGCCAGCAGCGTAAAACAGGGCCTAGCCAACAATGAGCAGTTCTTC.

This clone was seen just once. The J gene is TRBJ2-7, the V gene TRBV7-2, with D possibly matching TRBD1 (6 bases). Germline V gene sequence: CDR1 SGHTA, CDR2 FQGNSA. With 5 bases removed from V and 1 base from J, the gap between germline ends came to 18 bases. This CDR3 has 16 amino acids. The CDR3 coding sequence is TGTGCCAGCAGCCCACAGGACAGCCTGAAATCCTACGAGCAGTACTTC. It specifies CASSPQDSLKSYEQYF.

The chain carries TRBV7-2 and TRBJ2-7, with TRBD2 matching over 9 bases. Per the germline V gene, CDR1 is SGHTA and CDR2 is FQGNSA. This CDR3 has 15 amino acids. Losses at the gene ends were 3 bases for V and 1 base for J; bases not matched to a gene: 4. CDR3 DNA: TGTGCCAGCAGCTTTACTAGCGGGCCGTCCTACGAGCAGTACTTC. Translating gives CASSFTSGPSYEQYF.

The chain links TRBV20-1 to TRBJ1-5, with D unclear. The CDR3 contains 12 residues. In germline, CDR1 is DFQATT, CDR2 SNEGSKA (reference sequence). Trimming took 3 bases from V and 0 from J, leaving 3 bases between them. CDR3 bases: TGCAGTGCTAGTGATAGCAATCAGCCCCAGCATTTT. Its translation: CSASDSNQPQHF.

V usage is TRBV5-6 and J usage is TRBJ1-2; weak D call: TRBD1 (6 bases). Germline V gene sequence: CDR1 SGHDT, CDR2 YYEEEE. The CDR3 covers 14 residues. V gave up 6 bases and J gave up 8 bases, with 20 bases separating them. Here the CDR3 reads CASTTGRGRGGYTF. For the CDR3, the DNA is TGTGCCAGCACCACGGGCAGGGGCCGGGGGGGCTACACCTTC.

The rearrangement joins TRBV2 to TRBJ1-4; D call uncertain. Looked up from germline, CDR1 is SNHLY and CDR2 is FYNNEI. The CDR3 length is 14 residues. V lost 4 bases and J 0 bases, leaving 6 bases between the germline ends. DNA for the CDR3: TGTGCCAGCAGTGGGGTTGCAACTAATGAAAAACTGTTTTTT. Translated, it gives CASSGVATNEKLFF.

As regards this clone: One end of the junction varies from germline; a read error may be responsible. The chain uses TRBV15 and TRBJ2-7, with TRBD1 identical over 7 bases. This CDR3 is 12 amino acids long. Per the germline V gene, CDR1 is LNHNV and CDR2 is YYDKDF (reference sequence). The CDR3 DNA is TGTGCCACCAGCAGAAGTCCCGGGACAGCAAACTTC. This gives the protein CATSRSPGTANF.

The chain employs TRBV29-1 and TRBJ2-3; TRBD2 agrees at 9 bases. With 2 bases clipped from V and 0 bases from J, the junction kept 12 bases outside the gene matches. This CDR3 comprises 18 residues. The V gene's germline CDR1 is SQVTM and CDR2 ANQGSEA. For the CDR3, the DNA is TGCAGCGTTGAAATAGGCAAGCGGGGGGCCGCTAGCACAGATACGCAGTATTTT. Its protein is CSVEIGKRGAASTDTQYF.

The CDR3 sequence is CASSEGNHQPQHF. CDR3 coding DNA: TGTGCCAGCAGTGAGGGCAACCATCAGCCCCAGCATTTT. This chain connects TRBV2 to TRBJ1-5; no clear D gene. The V end lost 3 bases, the J end lost 5 bases, and 8 bases lay between the germline ends. The germline V gene has CDR1 SNHLY and CDR2 FYNNEI. The CDR3 is 13 amino acids.

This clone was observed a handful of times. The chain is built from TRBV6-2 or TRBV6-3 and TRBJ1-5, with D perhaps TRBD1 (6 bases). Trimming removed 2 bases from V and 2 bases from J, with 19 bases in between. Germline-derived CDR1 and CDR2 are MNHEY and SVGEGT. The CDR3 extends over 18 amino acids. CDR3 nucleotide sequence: TGTGCCAGCAGTTACCGGTTTGGGGGGCGCGAGGGCAATCAGCCCCAGCATTTT. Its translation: CASSYRFGGREGNQPQHF.

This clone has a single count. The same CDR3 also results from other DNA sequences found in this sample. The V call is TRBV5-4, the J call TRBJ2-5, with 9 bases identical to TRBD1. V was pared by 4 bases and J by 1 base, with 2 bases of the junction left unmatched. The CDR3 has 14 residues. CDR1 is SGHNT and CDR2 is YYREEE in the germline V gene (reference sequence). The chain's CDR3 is CASSRGQGQETQYF. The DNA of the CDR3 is TGTGCCAGCAGCCGGGGACAGGGCCAAGAGACCCAGTACTTC.

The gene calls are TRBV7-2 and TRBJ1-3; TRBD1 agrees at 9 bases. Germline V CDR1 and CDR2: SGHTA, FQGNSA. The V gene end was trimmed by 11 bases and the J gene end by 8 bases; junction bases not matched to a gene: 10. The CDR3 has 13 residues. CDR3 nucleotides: TGTGCCGGAGCCCGGACAGGGGCGGACACCATATATTTT. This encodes CAGARTGADTIYF.

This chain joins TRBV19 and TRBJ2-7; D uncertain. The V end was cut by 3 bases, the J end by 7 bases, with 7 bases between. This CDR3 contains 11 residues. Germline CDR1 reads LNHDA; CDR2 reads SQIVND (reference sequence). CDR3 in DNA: TGTGCCAGTAGTATTGACGGAGAGCAGTACTTC. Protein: CASSIDGEQYF.

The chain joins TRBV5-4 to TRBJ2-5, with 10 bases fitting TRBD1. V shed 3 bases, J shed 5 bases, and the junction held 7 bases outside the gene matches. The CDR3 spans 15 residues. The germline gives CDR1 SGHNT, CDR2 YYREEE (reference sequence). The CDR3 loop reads CASSWGTGAGETQYF. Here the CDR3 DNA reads TGTGCCAGCAGCTGGGGGACAGGGGCAGGGGAGACCCAGTACTTC. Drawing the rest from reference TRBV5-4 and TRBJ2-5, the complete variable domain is ETGVTQSPTHLIKTRGQQVTLRCSSQSGHNTVSWYQQALGQGPQFIFQYYREEENGRGNFPPRFSGLQFPNYSSELNVNALELDDSALYLCASSWGTGAGETQYFGPGTRLLVL.

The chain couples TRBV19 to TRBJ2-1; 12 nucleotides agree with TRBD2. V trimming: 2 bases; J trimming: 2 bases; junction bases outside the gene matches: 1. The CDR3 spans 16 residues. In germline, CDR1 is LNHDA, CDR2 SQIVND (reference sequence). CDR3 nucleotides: TGTGCCAGTAGTATACTAGCGGGGGGGACCTACAATGAGCAGTTCTTC. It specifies CASSILAGGTYNEQFF.